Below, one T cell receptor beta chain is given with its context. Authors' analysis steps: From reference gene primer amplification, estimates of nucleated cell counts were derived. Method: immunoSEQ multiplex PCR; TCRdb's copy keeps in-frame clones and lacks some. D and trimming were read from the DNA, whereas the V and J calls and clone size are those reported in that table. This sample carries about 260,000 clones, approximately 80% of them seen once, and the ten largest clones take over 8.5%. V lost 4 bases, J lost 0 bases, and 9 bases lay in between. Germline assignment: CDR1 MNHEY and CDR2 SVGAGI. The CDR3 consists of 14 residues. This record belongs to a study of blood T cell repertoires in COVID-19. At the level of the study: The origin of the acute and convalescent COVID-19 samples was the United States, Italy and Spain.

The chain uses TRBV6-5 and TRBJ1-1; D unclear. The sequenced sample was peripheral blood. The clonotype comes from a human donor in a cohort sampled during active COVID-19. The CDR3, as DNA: TGTGCCAGCAGTTCGAACAGATTGAACACTGAAGCTTTCTTT. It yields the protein CASSSNRLNTEAFF.